A single sample gave rise to the 29 T cell receptor beta chains below, sequenced in a study of spatial heterogeneity in lung cancer. In TCRdb, the 5' RACE reads were re-called with MiXCR into one record per CDR3 protein. The profile shows about 22,000 distinct CDR3 sequences, around 5.8% of them singletons. Indicated time point: sample taken at primary tumor resection. Sequenced material: PBMCs, taken at surgery. These receptors originate from a male donor with early-stage non-small cell lung cancer.

This clonotype was found many times. The chain links TRBV7-8 to TRBJ2-2, with TRBD2 matching 9 bases. There are 17 residues in the CDR3. Germline trimming cut 4 bases from V and 4 bases from J; bases unmatched to any gene: 10. Germline V gene data show CDR1 as SGHVS and CDR2 as FQNEAQ. The CDR3 DNA reads TGTGCCAGCAGCTCCCCCCCCGGAGCGGGGGGCACCGGGGAGCTGTTTTTT. This encodes CASSSPPGAGGTGELFF. The variable domain in full, completed from reference TRBV7-8 and TRBJ2-2, reads GAGVSQSPRYKVAKRGQDVALRCDPISGHVSLFWYQQALGQGPEFLTYFQNEAQLDKSGLPSDRFFAERPEGSVSTLKIQRTQQEDSAVYLCASSSPPGAGGTGELFFGEGSRLTVL.

This clonotype turned up a few times. The rearrangement links TRBV11-2 to TRBJ1-4; a weak D match, TRBD1 (5 bases). The CDR3 is made up of 15 amino acids. Trimming removed 2 bases at V and 3 bases at J, with 10 bases between. In germline, CDR1 is SGHAT, CDR2 FQNNGV. The CDR3 spells CASSLRGQSNEKLFF. CDR3 DNA: TGTGCCAGCAGCTTAAGAGGACAATCTAATGAAAAACTGTTTTTT.

This clonotype was seen ten or more times. The chain has TRBV19 and TRBJ2-1; 13 bases line up with TRBD2. Germline V CDR1 and CDR2: LNHDA, SQIVND (reference sequence). The junction had 4 bases not matched to a gene; V was cut back by 4 bases and J by 7 bases. The CDR3 has 15 residues. The CDR3 region has the DNA TGTGCCAGTAGTACACTAGCGGGGGGGCGGAATGAGCAGTTCTTC. Translating gives CASSTLAGGRNEQFF.

In this sample, this clonotype turned up many times. The chain employs TRBV6-6 and TRBJ1-1; a possible D gene is TRBD1 (5 bases). V gave up 5 bases and J gave up 5 bases, with 12 bases separating them. In germline, CDR1 is MNHNY, CDR2 SVGAGI (reference sequence). CDR3 size: 13 residues. The CDR3 loop is CASSRQTGTEAFF. The CDR3 region has the DNA TGTGCCAGCAGTAGACAGACGGGGACTGAAGCTTTCTTT.

This clonotype has at least ten counts. The chain couples TRBV29-1 to TRBJ2-4; D may be TRBD2 (6 bases). This CDR3 comprises 15 residues. Germline V gene lookup returns CDR1 SQVTM and CDR2 ANQGSEA. V was trimmed by 1 base and J by 9 bases, leaving 19 bases between them. The CDR3: CSVEVGGGNLGIQYF. CDR3 nucleotides: TGCAGCGTTGAAGTAGGAGGCGGGAATCTGGGCATTCAGTACTTC.

This clonotype came up a few times. The chain links TRBV27 to TRBJ2-2, with a tentative D call TRBD1 (6 bases). The CDR3 extends over 14 amino acids. The germline gives CDR1 MNHEY, CDR2 SMNVEV (reference sequence). Deletions cut 4 bases from V and 1 base from J, with 7 bases between. CDR3 nucleotide sequence: TGTGCCAGCAGTTACAGGGAGAACACCGGGGAGCTGTTTTTT. This codes for CASSYRENTGELFF.

This clonotype was observed many times. V gene TRBV6-1 combines with J gene TRBJ2-1; 7 bases fit TRBD1. The V segment lost 6 bases and the J segment 3 bases; nucleotides outside the gene matches: 11. Germline loops: CDR1 MNHNS, CDR2 SASEGT. CDR3 length: 16 residues. CDR3 coding DNA: TGTGCCAGCAGGAATACAGGGGCCCGACTCTACAATGAGCAGTTCTTC. Protein sequence: CASRNTGARLYNEQFF.

Ten or more counts support this clonotype. This chain uses TRBV18 with TRBJ2-7, with D uncertain. CDR3 length: 13 residues. V lost 3 bases to trimming and J lost 5 bases, with 11 bases between them. The V gene's germline CDR1 is KGHSH and CDR2 LQKENI. In DNA form, the CDR3 reads TGTGCCAGCTCACCCCTTGGCGGCGACGAGCAGTACTTC. This translates into CASSPLGGDEQYF.

This clonotype occurred many times. V and J are TRBV5-4 and TRBJ2-7, with D possibly being TRBD2 (5 bases). This CDR3 contains 13 residues. V was pared by 4 bases and J by 3 bases, with 11 bases between. Germline CDR1 and CDR2: SGHNT and YYREEE (reference sequence). As DNA, the CDR3 is TGTGCCAGCAGCACGGACTCGAACTACGAGCAGTACTTC. Translation: CASSTDSNYEQYF.

This clonotype was counted at least ten times. The rearrangement joins TRBV6-1 to TRBJ2-7; 9 nucleotides agree with TRBD1. From germline, CDR1 is MNHNS and CDR2 SASEGT. V shed 10 bases and J 5 bases; nucleotides not matched to a gene: 9. This CDR3 spans 13 amino acids. In DNA, the CDR3 is TGTGCCACCATGCCGGGACAGGGCAACGAGCAGTACTTC. This translates into CATMPGQGNEQYF.

This clonotype was counted many times. The chain employs TRBV20-1 and TRBJ1-5; unclear D gene. The CDR3 is 13 amino acids. The germline V gene encodes CDR1 DFQATT and CDR2 SNEGSKA (reference sequence). Between the trimmed V and J ends, which lost 3 bases and 0 bases, there was a span of 6 bases. Written as DNA, the CDR3 is TGCAGTGCTAGTATCATTAGCAATCAGCCCCAGCATTTT. It specifies CSASIISNQPQHF.

This clonotype was found many times. Here the CDR3 reads CASSESGLKDTQYF. CDR3 DNA: TGCGCCAGCAGTGAGTCGGGACTCAAGGATACGCAGTATTTT. V and J are TRBV10-1 and TRBJ2-3; weak D call: TRBD2 (6 bases). Trimming left V 0 bases short and J 6 bases short, with 10 bases between. Germline V gene sequence: CDR1 WNHNN, CDR2 SYGVQD (reference sequence). The CDR3 spans 14 residues.

This clonotype was seen at least ten times. The chain joins TRBV5-4 to TRBJ2-5, with D hard to call. Trimming stripped 0 bases from V and 1 base from J, with 7 bases between. This CDR3 region has 14 residues. Germline CDR1 SGHNT, CDR2 YYREEE (reference sequence). As DNA, the CDR3 is TGTGCCAGCAGCTTGGACGCCAGCCAAGAGACCCAGTACTTC. Translation gives CASSLDASQETQYF.

This clonotype appeared many times. V and J are TRBV12-3 or TRBV12-4 and TRBJ2-2; no firm D call. The CDR3 is 12 amino acids. V was shortened by 6 bases and J by 7 bases, with 9 bases between the two germline ends. This CDR3 is CASRPHGGELFF. In DNA form, the CDR3 reads TGTGCCAGCAGGCCCCACGGCGGGGAGCTGTTTTTT.

This clonotype was recorded at least ten times. The chain uses TRBV5-1 and TRBJ1-1; tentative D call: TRBD1 (5 bases). The V and J ends lost 4 bases and 4 bases respectively, with 14 bases between them. The CDR3 loop spans 14 amino acids. Germline lookup yields CDR1 SGHRS and CDR2 YFSETQ. As DNA, the CDR3 is TGCGCCAGCAGCCCCCGGGACGTCGGCACTGAAGCTTTCTTT. Protein product: CASSPRDVGTEAFF. The full variable domain, in which reference TRBV5-1 and TRBJ1-1 provide the parts outside the CDR3, is KAGVTQTPRYLIKTRGQQVTLSCSPISGHRSVSWYQQTPGQGLQFLFEYFSETQRNKGNFPGRFSGRQFSNSRSEMNVSTLELGDSALYLCASSPRDVGTEAFFGQGTRLTVV.

Points on this clonotype: The junction does not match germline at one end; this may be a read error. The chain recombines TRBV28 with TRBJ1-5; 7 bases agree with TRBD1. This CDR3 is 16 amino acids long. Germline-derived CDR1 and CDR2 are MDHEN and SYDVKM. CDR3 DNA sequence: TGTGCCAGCAGTTTGGGACAGACGTATAGCAATCAGCCCCAGCGTTTT. Amino acids: CASSLGQTYSNQPQRF.

V and J are TRBV7-2 and TRBJ2-1; D remains ambiguous. Trimming cost V 5 bases and J 0 bases, with 17 bases left between them. The germline CDR1 and CDR2 sequences are SGHTA and FQGNSA. The CDR3 is 17 amino acids. The CDR3 DNA follows: TGTGCCAGCAGCCGCTTTCTTTCGGGCAGCTCCTACAATGAGCAGTTCTTC. Protein: CASSRFLSGSSYNEQFF.

The V call is TRBV24-1, the J call TRBJ2-4; unclear D gene. V gave up 2 bases and J gave up 0 bases, with 7 bases separating them. CDR3 length equals 15 residues. Germline loops: CDR1 KGHDR, CDR2 SFDVKD. The CDR3 coding sequence is TGTGCCACCAGTGATTCGGGTCGAGCCAAAAACATTCAGTACTTC. As protein: CATSDSGRAKNIQYF.

The chain carries TRBV10-3 and TRBJ2-2; possible D gene TRBD2, 5 bases. CDR1 is ENHRY and CDR2 is SYGVKD in the germline V gene. The V end lost 7 bases, the J end lost 1 base, and 7 bases lay between the germline ends. The CDR3 is 13 residues long. In DNA, the CDR3 is TGTGCCATCACCGGACTGAACACCGGGGAGCTGTTTTTT. This sequence encodes CAITGLNTGELFF.

The sample holds many counts of this clonotype. This sequence joins TRBV7-9 and TRBJ2-1; possibly TRBD2 for D (5 bases). The CDR3 contains 12 residues. V was trimmed by 8 bases and J by 8 bases, leaving 13 bases between them. From germline, CDR1 is SEHNR and CDR2 FQNEAQ (reference sequence). This chain's CDR3 is CASPSDFDEQFF. The DNA of the CDR3 is TGTGCCAGCCCCTCGGACTTCGATGAGCAGTTCTTC.

In its sample, this clonotype was seen many times. The chain uses TRBV7-6 and TRBJ2-7; TRBD1 is a possible D gene (5 bases). Looked up from germline, CDR1 is SGHVS and CDR2 is FNYEAQ. V shed 0 bases and J shed 6 bases, with 12 bases lying between them. The CDR3 totals 14 residues. CDR3 sequence reads: CASSLAGRVPEQYF. The CDR3 DNA follows: TGTGCCAGCAGCTTAGCGGGCAGGGTTCCCGAGCAGTACTTC.

This clonotype has ten or more counts. This chain links TRBV7-3 with TRBJ1-1; D unclear. With 3 bases removed from V and 0 bases from J, the gap between germline ends came to 5 bases. CDR3 length equals 13 residues. CDR1 SGHTA and CDR2 FQGTGA come from the germline V gene. The CDR3 coding sequence is TGTGCCAGCAGCTTTTCTATGAACACTGAAGCTTTCTTT. This translates into CASSFSMNTEAFF. The full variable domain, rest sourced from reference TRBV7-3 and TRBJ1-1, is GAGVSQTPSNKVTEKGKYVELRCDPISGHTALYWYRQSLGQGPEFLIYFQGTGAADDSGLPNDRFFAVRPEGSVSTLKIQRTERGDSAVYLCASSFSMNTEAFFGQGTRLTVV.

This clonotype was counted at least ten times. This chain uses TRBV11-1 with TRBJ2-2, with D tentatively TRBD2 (6 bases). This CDR3 spans 16 amino acids. The germline gives CDR1 SGHAT, CDR2 FQDESV (reference sequence). Trimming cost V 5 bases and J 1 base, with 14 bases left between them. CDR3 bases: TGTGCCAGCAGCCCTAGCGTGGGGAGGAACACCGGGGAGCTGTTTTTT. It is translated as CASSPSVGRNTGELFF.

In its sample, this clonotype was seen many times. In DNA form, the CDR3 reads TGCGCCAGCCGGAAGGGTCGGAACACCGGGGAGCTGTTTTTT. This translates into CASRKGRNTGELFF. The chain joins TRBV5-1 to TRBJ2-2, with D hard to call. V lost 7 bases, J lost 1 base, and 11 bases lay in between. From germline, CDR1 is SGHRS and CDR2 YFSETQ. The CDR3 runs 14 residues.

This clonotype has ten or more counts. This chain joins TRBV11-1 and TRBJ1-4; D call uncertain. Trimming removed 4 bases at V and 0 bases at J, with 12 bases between. The CDR3 has 16 residues. Per the germline V gene, CDR1 is SGHAT and CDR2 is FQDESV (reference sequence). CDR3 protein: CASSSTSWTTNEKLFF. The CDR3, as DNA: TGTGCCAGCAGCTCGACCTCGTGGACAACTAATGAAAAACTGTTTTTT.

This clonotype was counted many times. This rearrangement joins TRBV27 to TRBJ2-7; 14 bases fit TRBD2. The CDR3 consists of 17 residues. Germline trimming cut 7 bases from V and 0 bases from J; bases unmatched to any gene: 8. The germline V gene has CDR1 MNHEY and CDR2 SMNVEV (reference sequence). The CDR3 loop is CASMPTSGGVTSYEQYF. The CDR3 nucleotides read TGTGCCAGCATGCCGACTAGCGGGGGGGTCACCTCCTACGAGCAGTACTTC.

This sequence joins TRBV3-1 and TRBJ1-1; no clear D. Germline V gene sequence: CDR1 LGHDT, CDR2 YNNKEL (reference sequence). The CDR3 contains 12 residues. The V end lost 4 bases, the J end lost 8 bases, and 11 bases lay between the germline ends. CDR3 sequence (DNA): TGTGCCAGCAGCCCGACGACCCAAGAAGCTTTCTTT. Amino acid sequence: CASSPTTQEAFF.

This clonotype is classed as medium-sized. V usage is TRBV7-6 and J usage is TRBJ2-7, with 9 nucleotides matching TRBD1. There are 13 residues in the CDR3. Germline V gene sequence: CDR1 SGHVS, CDR2 FNYEAQ. The V and J ends lost 6 bases and 6 bases, in that order; junction bases with no gene match: 6. In DNA, the CDR3 is TGTGCCAGCAGGGGAACAGGGGGCAGCGAGCAGTACTTC. This encodes CASRGTGGSEQYF.

This clonotype was observed at least ten times. The J gene is TRBJ2-7, the V gene TRBV7-9; 9 nucleotides match TRBD2. With 5 bases clipped from V and 0 bases from J, the junction kept 8 bases outside the gene matches. Germline V gene lookup returns CDR1 SEHNR and CDR2 FQNEAQ (reference sequence). The CDR3 runs to 16 residues. CDR3 sequence (DNA): TGTGCCAGCAGCCTACGGACTAGCGCTATCTCCTACGAGCAGTACTTC. Encoded protein: CASSLRTSAISYEQYF.